This TCR beta chain was recorded in a study of B cell selection in AIRE deficiency. Study observations and caveats: Patient Tconv and Treg cells showed healthy-like TCRBV usage, CDR3 length, diversity. Roughly 31% of healthy-shared Treg TCRbeta sequences appeared in patient Tconv cells.

In the original processing: Pooled Tregs gave roughly 5.6x10^4 patient and some 93,000 donor TCRbeta sequences. Clones were sequenced by immunoSEQ multiplex PCR, and TCRdb holds only the in-frame ones, with some missing. The V and J calls and the clone size are those of that table, but D and trimming were determined from the DNA. Of fewer than 2,000 clones listed, roughly 80% are singletons. Germline CDR1 and CDR2: SGHRS and YFSETQ. The V and J ends lost 4 bases and 8 bases respectively, with 18 bases between them. CDR3 length equals 15 residues. Regulatory T cells were sorted as CD4+CD25hiCD127low/negative. A word on this clone: What it recognizes is unknown.

V usage is TRBV5-1 and J usage is TRBJ1-4; TRBD1 is a possible D gene (6 bases). This TCR was recovered from a human donor in good health. The sample comprised CD4+CD25+ Tregs sorted from PBMCs. CDR3 loop: CASSPTGLRGEKLFF. CDR3 DNA: TGCGCCAGCAGCCCTACAGGGCTTCGAGGAGAAAAACTGTTTTTT.